Reported below is one T cell receptor (beta chain). What it binds is unknown. This CDR3 spans 12 amino acids. Germline assignment: CDR1 MNHNY and CDR2 SVGAGI (reference sequence). V was clipped by 6 bases and J by 1 base, with 4 bases between them. The data derive from a study of OX40 agonist ivuxolimab in advanced cancers. The repertoire was sequenced with immunoSEQ multiplex PCR; TCRdb's copy has only in-frame clones and lacks some. Of about 77,000 clones listed, approximately 82% are singletons. Study conclusions and caveats: Average numbers of expanded clones were greater in CD8+ T cells than in CD4+.

The sample was CD4+ or CD8+ T cells sorted from blood, taken in a trial of the OX40 agonist ivuxolimab. The receptor comes from an adult with an advanced solid tumor such as melanoma, head and neck, liver or kidney cancer. The chain joins TRBV6-6 to TRBJ1-5; no firm D call. In DNA, the CDR3 is TGTGCCAGCAGGGAAAGCAATCAGCCCCAGCATTTT. Protein product: CASRESNQPQHF.